This is a list of T cell receptor beta chains from one sample in a study of blood T cells in healthy people across ages. TCRdb passed the 5' RACE reads through MiXCR, listing each CDR3 protein once. The repertoire holds hundreds of thousands of distinct CDR3 sequences, with 22% as singletons. The sample comprised blood. These receptors came from a man in his 70s in good health. The CDR3 runs from the conserved cysteine through the conserved F or W. A D gene is named only where the DNA matches it firmly. Size is omitted from some rows. Given values are once, few, many or a class for expanded clones.

DNA,CDR3,size,J,V,D
TGTGCCAGCAGCTTATCCCAGAATAGCAATCAGCCCCAGCATTTT,CASSLSQNSNQPQHF,.,TRBJ1-5,TRBV7-2,.
TGTGCCAGCAGCCCGGACAGGAGTCTTGGAGAGACCCAGTACTTC,CASSPDRSLGETQYF,.,TRBJ2-5,TRBV6-5,TRBD1
TGTGCCAGCAGCTTAGGGGGGACAGGGATCTACGAGCAGTACTTC,CASSLGGTGIYEQYF,.,TRBJ2-7,TRBV7-6,TRBD1
TGCAGTGCTAGAGTCCAAAGGGGCGGCTTCACAGATACGCAGTATTTT,CSARVQRGGFTDTQYF,once,TRBJ2-3,TRBV20-1,.
TGCAGTGCTAGTAATCCGCGGGGTTTGGGGGACGAGCAGTACTTC,CSASNPRGLGDEQYF,few,TRBJ2-7,TRBV20-1,.
TGTGCCAGCAGCCCATTTAGCAGGGATGTCGCGGGAGCTTTCTTT,CASSPFSRDVAGAFF,few,TRBJ1-1,TRBV13,.
TGTGCCAGCAGTTCTGGAATAACAGATACGCAGTATTTT,CASSSGITDTQYF,.,TRBJ2-3,TRBV12-3/TRBV12-4,.
TGTGCCAGCACCCGGACAGGGGTTGGGAATTCACCCCTCCACTTT,CASTRTGVGNSPLHF,.,TRBJ1-6,TRBV12-3/TRBV12-4,TRBD1
TGCAGTGCTAGAGCCTCCAGCCTGGACAGGGGACACTATAGCAATCAGCCCCAGCATTTT,CSARASSLDRGHYSNQPQHF,few,TRBJ1-5,TRBV20-1,TRBD1
TGTGCCAGCAGTTTATTGGACAGGGACAACGAGCAGTACTTC,CASSLLDRDNEQYF,few,TRBJ2-7,TRBV28,TRBD1
TGCAGTGCTAGAGGCCCGGGGGGGAATTCACCCCTCCACTTT,CSARGPGGNSPLHF,.,TRBJ1-6,TRBV20-1,.
TGTGCCAGCAGCTGGGGGGACAGCAAGAACACTGAAGCTTTCTTT,CASSWGDSKNTEAFF,many,TRBJ1-1,TRBV5-5,TRBD1
TGTGCCAGCAGCTTGAACAGGGGTGATGGCTACACCTTC,CASSLNRGDGYTF,.,TRBJ1-2,TRBV7-2,TRBD1
TGTGCCAGCAGCGACTCCGGAGGCGATCAGCCCCAGCATTTT,CASSDSGGDQPQHF,.,TRBJ1-5,TRBV12-3/TRBV12-4,.
TGCGCCAGCAGCTTGGAGGGACGGAACACCGGGGAGCTGTTTTTT,CASSLEGRNTGELFF,.,TRBJ2-2,TRBV5-1,.
TGCAGCGCTGGGGACAGAAACACCGGGGAGCTGTTTTTT,CSAGDRNTGELFF,.,TRBJ2-2,TRBV29-1,TRBD1
TGTGCCAGCACCGAAGGGGTTAGTGGCGGAAACACAGATACGCAGTATTTT,CASTEGVSGGNTDTQYF,few,TRBJ2-3,TRBV2,.
TGCAGTGTTAATATGAGGGACAGCCAAGAGACCCAGTACTTC,CSVNMRDSQETQYF,many,TRBJ2-5,TRBV20-1,TRBD1
TGTGCCAGCAGCTTAGGTTCAATGACAGGGTCTGGAAACACCATATATTTT,CASSLGSMTGSGNTIYF,.,TRBJ1-3,TRBV11-2,TRBD1
TGCGCCAGCAGCCTTAATGGGGCTGGTGGGGCCAACGTCCTGACTTTC,CASSLNGAGGANVLTF,.,TRBJ2-6,TRBV5-1,.
TGTGCCAGCAGAGAGGACAGGGGGCTTAAGACCCAGTACTTC,CASREDRGLKTQYF,.,TRBJ2-5,TRBV6-2/TRBV6-3,TRBD1
TGTGCCAGCACGGTTGGTGGCTTCGAGCAGTTCTTC,CASTVGGFEQFF,few,TRBJ2-1,TRBV6-2/TRBV6-3,.
TGCAGCGTTGGGCTCGGATCGAACACCGGGGAGCTGTTTTTT,CSVGLGSNTGELFF,.,TRBJ2-2,TRBV29-1,.
TGCAGCGTTGGAGCGGGGGGGCCTCCCGGGGAGCTGTTTTTT,CSVGAGGPPGELFF,.,TRBJ2-2,TRBV29-1,TRBD2
TGTGCCAGCTCACCTAACGATGAGCAGTTCTTC,CASSPNDEQFF,.,TRBJ2-1,TRBV18,.
TGTGCCAGCTCACCAAGGGCTAGCGTTTACAATGAGCAGTTCTTC,CASSPRASVYNEQFF,many,TRBJ2-1,TRBV18,.
TGTGCCAGCAGCATAAGCGGTGGCTACGAGCAGTACTTC,CASSISGGYEQYF,.,TRBJ2-7,TRBV7-2,.
TGTGCCAGCACGCGCGGTTTTGGCCGGAACACCGGGGAGCTGTTTTTT,CASTRGFGRNTGELFF,few,TRBJ2-2,TRBV6-1,.
TGCGCCAGCAGCTTGGAAGGGACAGCTTTTAATGAAAAACTGTTTTTT,CASSLEGTAFNEKLFF,few,TRBJ1-4,TRBV5-1,TRBD1
TGTGCCATCAGTGAAGGGGGGCCCCAGCATTTT,CAISEGGPQHF,few,TRBJ1-5,TRBV10-3,.
TGTGCCAGCAGTGAAACGGAGCGGGAGGCTGAGCAGTTCTTC,CASSETEREAEQFF,few,TRBJ2-1,TRBV25-1,TRBD2
TGCAGTGCTAGCTTTGACTCCTTCCGTAATGAGCAGTTCTTC,CSASFDSFRNEQFF,few,TRBJ2-1,TRBV20-1,.
TGTGCCAGCAGTTACTCGGGACAGGGATTCGAGACCCAGTACTTC,CASSYSGQGFETQYF,many,TRBJ2-5,TRBV6-5,TRBD1
TGCGCCAGCAGCCAAGAGCGGGGGGCGCGTGAGACCCAGTACTTC,CASSQERGARETQYF,.,TRBJ2-5,TRBV4-1,TRBD2
TGTGCTAGTGGTTTGGTAACGACAGGGAGCTATGGCTACACCTTC,CASGLVTTGSYGYTF,once,TRBJ1-2,TRBV12-5,TRBD1
TGTGCCAGCAGTGGCTACAACTACAATGAGCAGTTCTTC,CASSGYNYNEQFF,many,TRBJ2-1,TRBV2,.
TGTGCCAGCGGGGCGGCTGGAAACACCATATATTTT,CASGAAGNTIYF,.,TRBJ1-3,TRBV6-6,.
TGTGCCAGCACCCGACAGGCAGGAGGTGAAAAACTGTTTTTT,CASTRQAGGEKLFF,few,TRBJ1-4,TRBV6-5,.
TGTGCCAGCAGTTTAAGCGGGGGCCTCTCCTACGAGCAGTACTTC,CASSLSGGLSYEQYF,few,TRBJ2-7,TRBV12-3/TRBV12-4,TRBD2
TGTGCCAGCAGCCAACCCGGACTAGCGGGCGCCAATGAGCAGTTCTTC,CASSQPGLAGANEQFF,.,TRBJ2-1,TRBV14,TRBD2
TGCGCCAGCAGTGACTTGACAGATACGCAGTATTTT,CASSDLTDTQYF,once,TRBJ2-3,TRBV10-1,.
TGCAGTGCTAGAGCTCCCCTAGCGGCGAAGGAGACCCAGTACTTC,CSARAPLAAKETQYF,.,TRBJ2-5,TRBV20-1,TRBD2
TGCAGTGCTAGAGGGGGGGGCACAGGGTTTGACTACGAGCAGTACTTC,CSARGGGTGFDYEQYF,.,TRBJ2-7,TRBV20-1,.
TGCGCCAGCAGAGATGCGGGTACGCAGTATTTT,CASRDAGTQYF,few,TRBJ2-3,TRBV5-1,.